The rows below give T cell receptor beta chains drawn from one sample of a study of blood T cell repertoires in COVID-19. The data were produced by immunoSEQ multiplex PCR, yet TCRdb's version contains in-frame clones alone and is incomplete. The table has tens of thousands of clones, approximately 90% seen once; the top ten hold around 10%. The specimen was PBMCs or T cells enriched from blood (not recorded which). All receptors come from a woman in her thirties or forties who had recovered from COVID-19. CDR3s include the opening cysteine and the closing phenylalanine or tryptophan. D genes are given only for firm matches. Where a row states a size, it is once, few, many or the class of an expanded clone; other rows omit it.

TRBJ2-7 . . TRBV29-1 CSVGRSYEQYF TGCAGCGTTGGCAGATCCTACGAGCAGTACTTC
TRBJ2-2 . . TRBV4-2 CASSQDPQKTNTGELFF TGTGCCAGCAGCCAAGACCCCCAAAAAACGAACACCGGGGAGCTGTTTTTT
TRBJ1-2 . . TRBV7-9 CASRNFQGNYGYTF TGTGCCAGCAGAAATTTTCAGGGGAACTATGGCTACACCTTC
TRBJ2-3 . once TRBV6-5 CASTILGAGDTQYF TGTGCCAGCACGATACTTGGGGCAGGAGATACGCAGTATTTT
TRBJ2-1 . . TRBV5-1 CASKLDGEYNEQFF TGCGCCAGCAAACTCGACGGGGAGTACAATGAGCAGTTCTTC
TRBJ2-3 TRBD1 . TRBV2 CASRRDRGTDTQYF TGTGCCAGCAGACGGGACAGGGGGACAGATACGCAGTATTTT
TRBJ1-2 TRBD1 . TRBV25-1 CASSEGQGVLDGYTF TGTGCCAGCAGTGAGGGACAGGGGGTTTTGGATGGCTACACCTTC
TRBJ2-7 . . TRBV13 CASSDQYYEQYF TGTGCCAGCAGCGATCAGTACTACGAGCAGTACTTC
TRBJ1-1 . . TRBV7-9 CASSSRGGRGNTEAFF TGTGCCAGCAGCTCACGCGGGGGACGCGGAAACACTGAAGCTTTCTTT
TRBJ2-7 TRBD2 . TRBV3-1/TRBV3-2 CASCPLGGREQYF TGTGCCAGCTGCCCCCTGGGAGGGCGGGAGCAGTACTTC
TRBJ2-3 TRBD2 . TRBV19 CASTATSGGHTDTQYF TGTGCCAGTACCGCGACTAGCGGGGGCCACACAGATACGCAGTATTTT
TRBJ1-1 TRBD1 . TRBV29-1 CSVGAGGKNTEAFF TGCAGCGTCGGGGCAGGGGGCAAGAACACTGAAGCTTTCTTT
TRBJ2-7 . . TRBV12-3/TRBV12-4 CASGRGLNEQYF TGTGCCAGCGGTCGGGGTCTGAACGAGCAGTACTTC
TRBJ2-1 TRBD2 . TRBV3-1/TRBV3-2 CASSPGTRMIVGDEQFF TGTGCCAGCAGCCCCGGGACTAGAATGATTGTGGGGGATGAGCAGTTCTTC
TRBJ1-1 TRBD1 . TRBV5-1 CASSRRDREITLRYTEAFF TGCGCCAGCAGCCGCCGGGACAGGGAGATAACCTTAAGGTACACTGAAGCTTTCTTT
TRBJ1-1 . once TRBV19 CASSQEGGRAEAFF TGTGCCAGTAGCCAAGAGGGGGGGAGGGCTGAAGCTTTCTTT
TRBJ1-5 TRBD1 . TRBV9 CASSAGGHNQPQHF TGTGCCAGCAGCGCAGGGGGGCACAATCAGCCCCAGCATTTT
TRBJ2-7 . . TRBV27 CASSPQWLAYEQYF TGTGCCAGCAGTCCCCAGTGGCTCGCCTACGAGCAGTACTTC
TRBJ2-7 TRBD1 . TRBV14 CASSRQGAPYEQYF TGTGCCAGCAGCCGACAGGGGGCCCCCTACGAGCAGTACTTC
TRBJ2-5 . . TRBV29-1 CSARTLQETQYF TGCAGCGCCAGGACACTCCAAGAGACCCAGTACTTC
TRBJ1-1 TRBD1 . TRBV6-5 CASSYPGQANTEAFF TGTGCCAGCAGTTACCCGGGACAGGCGAACACTGAAGCTTTCTTT
TRBJ1-1 TRBD1 . TRBV6-5 CASSYRQGGAEAFF TGTGCCAGCAGTTACCGACAGGGTGGGGCTGAAGCTTTCTTT
TRBJ1-2 . . TRBV5-1 CASRDIGNYGYTF TGCGCCAGCAGAGACATCGGTAACTATGGCTACACCTTC
TRBJ1-1 . . TRBV6-5 CASSTGSEAFF TGTGCCAGCAGTACAGGCTCTGAAGCTTTCTTT
TRBJ1-1 . . TRBV19 CASSQQGDMNTEAFF TGTGCCAGTAGTCAACAGGGAGACATGAACACTGAAGCTTTCTTT
TRBJ2-7 . . TRBV21-1 CASSGEDRCLREQYF TGTGCCAGCAGCGGAGAGGACAGGTGTCTCCGAGAGCAGTACTTC
TRBJ1-1 . many TRBV3-1/TRBV3-2 CASSQAYWNTEAFF TGTGCCAGCAGCCAAGCGTATTGGAACACTGAAGCTTTCTTT
TRBJ1-2 . few TRBV11-3 CASSLDQTGYGYTF TGTGCCAGCAGCTTAGACCAGACAGGCTATGGCTACACCTTC
TRBJ2-3 . . TRBV28 CASSEPTPDTQYF TGTGCCAGCAGTGAACCGACTCCAGATACGCAGTATTTT
TRBJ2-4 . . TRBV14 CASSPTGGHRDIQYF TGTGCCAGCAGCCCCACGGGGGGCCATAGGGACATTCAGTACTTC
TRBJ1-2 . once TRBV27 CASSDALRAYGYTF TGTGCCAGCAGTGACGCCCTCAGGGCCTATGGCTACACCTTC
TRBJ1-5 TRBD1 . TRBV16 CASSPGQPETYQPQHF TGTGCCAGCAGCCCGGGACAGCCAGAGACGTATCAGCCCCAGCATTTT
TRBJ2-1 TRBD2 . TRBV15 CATSSGRTSDNEQFF TGTGCCACCAGCAGCGGGAGGACTAGTGACAATGAGCAGTTCTTC
TRBJ1-1 . . TRBV29-1 CSVEDSTEAFF TGCAGCGTTGAGGACTCCACTGAAGCTTTCTTT
TRBJ2-5 TRBD2 . TRBV2 CASRGLPTETQYF TGTGCCAGCAGGGGACTACCCACAGAGACCCAGTACTTC
TRBJ2-7 TRBD1 . TRBV6-5 CASTPGQGPEQYF TGTGCCAGCACTCCGGGACAGGGTCCCGAGCAGTACTTC
TRBJ2-2 . few TRBV11-3 CASSLRDPGELFF TGTGCCAGCAGCCTCAGGGATCCCGGGGAGCTGTTTTTT